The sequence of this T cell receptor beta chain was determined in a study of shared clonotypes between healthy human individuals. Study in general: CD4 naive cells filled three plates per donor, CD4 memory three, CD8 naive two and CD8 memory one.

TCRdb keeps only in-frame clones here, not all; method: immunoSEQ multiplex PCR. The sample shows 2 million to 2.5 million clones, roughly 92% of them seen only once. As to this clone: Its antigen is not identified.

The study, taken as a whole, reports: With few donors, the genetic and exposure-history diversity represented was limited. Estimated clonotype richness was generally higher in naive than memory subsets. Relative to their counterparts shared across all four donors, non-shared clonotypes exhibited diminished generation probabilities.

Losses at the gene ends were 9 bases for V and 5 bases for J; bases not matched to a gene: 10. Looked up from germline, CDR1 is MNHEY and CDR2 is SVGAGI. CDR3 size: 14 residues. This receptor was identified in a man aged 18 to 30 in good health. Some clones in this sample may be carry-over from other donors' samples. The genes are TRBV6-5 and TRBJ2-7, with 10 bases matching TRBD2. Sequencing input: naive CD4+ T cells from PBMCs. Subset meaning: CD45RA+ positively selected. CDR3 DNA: TGTGCCAGTTTTAAGCTAGCGGGAGTAAACGAGCAGTACTTC. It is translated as CASFKLAGVNEQYF.